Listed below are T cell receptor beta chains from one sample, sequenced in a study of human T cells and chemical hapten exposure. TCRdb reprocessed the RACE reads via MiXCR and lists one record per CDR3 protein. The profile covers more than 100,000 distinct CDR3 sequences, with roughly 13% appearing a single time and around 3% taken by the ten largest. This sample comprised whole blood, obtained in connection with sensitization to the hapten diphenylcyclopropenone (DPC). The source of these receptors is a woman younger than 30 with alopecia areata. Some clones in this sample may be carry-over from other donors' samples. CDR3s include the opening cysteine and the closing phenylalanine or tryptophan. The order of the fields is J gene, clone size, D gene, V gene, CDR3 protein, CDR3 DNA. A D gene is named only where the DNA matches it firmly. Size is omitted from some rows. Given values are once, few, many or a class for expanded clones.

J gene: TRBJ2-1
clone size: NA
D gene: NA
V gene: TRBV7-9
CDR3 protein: CASSPNRVSYNEQFF
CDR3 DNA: TGTGCCAGCAGCCCGAACAGGGTCTCCTACAATGAGCAGTTCTTC

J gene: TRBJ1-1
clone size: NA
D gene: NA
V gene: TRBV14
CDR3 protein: CASSQSRNTEAFF
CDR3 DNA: TGTGCCAGCAGCCAGTCCAGGAACACTGAAGCTTTCTTT

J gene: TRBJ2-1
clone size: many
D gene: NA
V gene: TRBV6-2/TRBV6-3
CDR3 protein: CASSYLSFRDNEQFF
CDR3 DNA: TGTGCCAGCAGTTACTTGTCCTTCAGGGACAATGAGCAGTTCTTC

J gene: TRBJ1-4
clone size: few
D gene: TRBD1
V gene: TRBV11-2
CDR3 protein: CASSSLIFDRDNEKLFF
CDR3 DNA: TGTGCCAGCAGCTCCCTAATATTCGACAGGGACAATGAAAAACTGTTTTTT

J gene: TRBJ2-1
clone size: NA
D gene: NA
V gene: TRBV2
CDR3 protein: CASSFRDNEQFF
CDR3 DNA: TGTGCCAGCAGTTTCAGGGATAATGAGCAGTTCTTC

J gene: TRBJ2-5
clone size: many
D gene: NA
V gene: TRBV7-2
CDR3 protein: CASSLALVGAETQYF
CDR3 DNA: TGTGCCAGCAGCTTAGCGCTCGTGGGCGCGGAGACCCAGTACTTC

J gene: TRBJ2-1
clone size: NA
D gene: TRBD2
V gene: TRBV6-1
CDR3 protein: CASSADSGGHNEQFF
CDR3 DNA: TGTGCCAGCAGTGCTGATAGCGGGGGACACAATGAGCAGTTCTTC

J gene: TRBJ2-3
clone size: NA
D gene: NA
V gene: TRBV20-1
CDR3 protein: CSAILPAGSTDTQYF
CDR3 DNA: TGCAGTGCCATTCTCCCGGCGGGTTCCACAGATACGCAGTATTTT

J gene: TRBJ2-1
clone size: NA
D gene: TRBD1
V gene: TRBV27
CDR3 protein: CASSPRQGMGNEQFF
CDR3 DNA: TGTGCCAGCAGTCCGAGACAGGGAATGGGGAATGAGCAGTTCTTC

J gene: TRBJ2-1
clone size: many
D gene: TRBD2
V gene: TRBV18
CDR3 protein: CASSPSSGRSYNEQFF
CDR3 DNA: TGTGCCAGCTCACCTAGTAGCGGGCGCTCCTACAATGAGCAGTTCTTC

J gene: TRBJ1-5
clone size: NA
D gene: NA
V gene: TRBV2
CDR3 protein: CASSEGSGNHQPQHF
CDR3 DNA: TGTGCCAGCAGTGAAGGGTCAGGGAATCATCAGCCCCAGCATTTT

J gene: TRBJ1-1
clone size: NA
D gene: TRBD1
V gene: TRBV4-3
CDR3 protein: CASSLMTGANTEAFF
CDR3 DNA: TGCGCCAGCAGCCTCATGACAGGGGCTAACACTGAAGCTTTCTTT

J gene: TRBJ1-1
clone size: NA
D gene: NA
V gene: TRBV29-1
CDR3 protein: CSVAVDRPNTEAFF
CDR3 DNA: TGCAGCGTCGCTGTTGACAGGCCGAACACTGAAGCTTTCTTT

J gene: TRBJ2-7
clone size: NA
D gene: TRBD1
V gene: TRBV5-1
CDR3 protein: CASSHPDRGDEQYF
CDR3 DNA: TGCGCCAGCAGCCACCCCGACAGGGGCGACGAGCAGTACTTC

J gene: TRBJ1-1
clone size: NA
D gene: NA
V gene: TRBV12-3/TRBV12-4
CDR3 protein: CASGVGGGTEAFF
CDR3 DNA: TGTGCCAGTGGGGTTGGGGGAGGCACTGAAGCTTTCTTT

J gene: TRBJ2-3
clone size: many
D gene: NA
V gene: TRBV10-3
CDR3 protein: CATQPWDTSRGTDTQYF
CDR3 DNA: TGTGCCACCCAACCCTGGGACACCTCTCGAGGGACAGATACGCAGTATTTT

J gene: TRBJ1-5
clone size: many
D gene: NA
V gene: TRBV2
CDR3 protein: CASSRRDVGDQPQHF
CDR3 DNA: TGTGCCAGCAGCAGACGGGACGTGGGGGATCAGCCCCAGCATTTT

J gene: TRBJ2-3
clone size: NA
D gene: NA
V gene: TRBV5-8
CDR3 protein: CASSFSRADTQYF
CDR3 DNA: TGTGCCAGCAGCTTTTCGAGGGCAGATACGCAGTATTTT

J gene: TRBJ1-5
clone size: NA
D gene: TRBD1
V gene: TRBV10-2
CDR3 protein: CASSGTGGADNQPQHF
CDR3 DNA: TGCGCCAGCAGTGGGACAGGGGGCGCCGACAATCAGCCCCAGCATTTT

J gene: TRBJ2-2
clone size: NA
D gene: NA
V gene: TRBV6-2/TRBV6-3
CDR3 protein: CASSPNGADTGELFF
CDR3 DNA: TGTGCCAGCAGTCCCAACGGGGCCGACACCGGGGAGCTGTTTTTT

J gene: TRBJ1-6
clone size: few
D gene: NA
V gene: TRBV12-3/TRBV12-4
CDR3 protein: CASSLEEVLRTDSPLHF
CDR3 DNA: TGTGCCAGCAGTTTAGAGGAGGTCCTCCGGACTGATTCACCCCTCCACTTT

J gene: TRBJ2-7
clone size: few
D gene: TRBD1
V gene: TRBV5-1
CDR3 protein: CASSLAGGQANYEQYF
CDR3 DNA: TGCGCCAGCAGCTTGGCCGGTGGACAGGCTAACTACGAGCAGTACTTC

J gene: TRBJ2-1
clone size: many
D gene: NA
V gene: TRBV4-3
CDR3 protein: CASSQGSGGGYNEQFF
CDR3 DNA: TGCGCCAGCAGCCAAGGGTCAGGGGGAGGATACAATGAGCAGTTCTTC

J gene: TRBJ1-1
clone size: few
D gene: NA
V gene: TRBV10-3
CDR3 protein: CAISESYSGETEAFF
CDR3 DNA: TGTGCCATCAGTGAGTCGTACAGTGGGGAAACTGAAGCTTTCTTT

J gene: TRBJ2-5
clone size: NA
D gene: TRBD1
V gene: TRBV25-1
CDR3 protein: CASSESEAGGRETQYF
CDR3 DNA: TGTGCCAGCAGTGAATCCGAGGCAGGGGGACGAGAGACCCAGTACTTC